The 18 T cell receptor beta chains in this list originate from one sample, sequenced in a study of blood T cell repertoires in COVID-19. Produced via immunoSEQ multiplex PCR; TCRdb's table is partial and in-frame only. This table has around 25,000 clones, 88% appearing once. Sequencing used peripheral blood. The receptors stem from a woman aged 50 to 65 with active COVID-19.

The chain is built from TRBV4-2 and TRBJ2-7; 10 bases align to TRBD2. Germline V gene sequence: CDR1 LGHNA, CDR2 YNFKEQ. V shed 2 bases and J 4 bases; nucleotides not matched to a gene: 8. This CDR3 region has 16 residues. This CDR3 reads CASSQLAGASGYEQYF. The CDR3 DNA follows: TGTGCCAGCAGCCAACTAGCGGGAGCTTCGGGATACGAGCAGTACTTC.

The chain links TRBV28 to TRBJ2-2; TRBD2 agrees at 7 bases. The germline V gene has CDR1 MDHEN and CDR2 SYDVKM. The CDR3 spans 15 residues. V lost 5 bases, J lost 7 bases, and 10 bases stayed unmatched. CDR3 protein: CASSARTSWNGELFF. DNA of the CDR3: TGTGCCAGCAGTGCCCGGACTAGTTGGAACGGGGAGCTGTTTTTT. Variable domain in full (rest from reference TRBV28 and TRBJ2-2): DVKVTQSSRYLVKRTGEKVFLECVQDMDHENMFWYRQDPGLGLRLIYFSYDVKMKEKGDIPEGYSVSREKKERFSLILESASTNQTSMYLCASSARTSWNGELFFGEGSRLTVL.

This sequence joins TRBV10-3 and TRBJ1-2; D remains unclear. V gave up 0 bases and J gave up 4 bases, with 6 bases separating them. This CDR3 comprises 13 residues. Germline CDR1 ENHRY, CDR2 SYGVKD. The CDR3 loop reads CAISESRSYGYTF. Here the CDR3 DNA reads TGTGCCATCAGTGAGTCTCGTTCCTATGGCTACACCTTC.

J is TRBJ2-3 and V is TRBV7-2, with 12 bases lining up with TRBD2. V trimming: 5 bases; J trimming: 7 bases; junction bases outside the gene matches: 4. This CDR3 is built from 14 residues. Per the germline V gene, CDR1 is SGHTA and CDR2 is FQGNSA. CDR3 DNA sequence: TGTGCCAGCAGCGTTACTAGCGGGAGGAATACGCAGTATTTT. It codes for CASSVTSGRNTQYF.

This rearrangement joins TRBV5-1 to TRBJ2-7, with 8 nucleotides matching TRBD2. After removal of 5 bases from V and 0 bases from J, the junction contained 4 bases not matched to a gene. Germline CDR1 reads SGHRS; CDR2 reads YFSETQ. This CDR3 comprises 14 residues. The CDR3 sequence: CASSIAGISYEQYF. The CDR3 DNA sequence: TGCGCCAGCAGTATAGCGGGAATCTCCTACGAGCAGTACTTC.

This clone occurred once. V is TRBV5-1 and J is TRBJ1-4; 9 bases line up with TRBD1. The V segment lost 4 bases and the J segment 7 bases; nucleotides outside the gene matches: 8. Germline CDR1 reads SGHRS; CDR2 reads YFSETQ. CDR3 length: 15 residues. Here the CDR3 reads CASSEGTGGGEKLFF. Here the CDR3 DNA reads TGCGCCAGCAGCGAAGGAACAGGGGGCGGTGAAAAACTGTTTTTT.

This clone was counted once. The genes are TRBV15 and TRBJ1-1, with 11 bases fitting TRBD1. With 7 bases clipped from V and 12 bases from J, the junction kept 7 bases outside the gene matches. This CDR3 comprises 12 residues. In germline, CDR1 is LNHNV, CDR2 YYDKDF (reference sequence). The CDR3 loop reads CATTGQGARTFF. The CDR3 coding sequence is TGTGCCACCACCGGACAGGGGGCCAGAACTTTCTTT.

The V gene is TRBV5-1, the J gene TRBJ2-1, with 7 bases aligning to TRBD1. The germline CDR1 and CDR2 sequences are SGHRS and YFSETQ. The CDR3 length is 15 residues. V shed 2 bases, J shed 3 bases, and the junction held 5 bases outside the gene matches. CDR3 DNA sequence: TGCGCCAGCAGCTTAAACAGGGGTTTCTACAATGAGCAGTTCTTC. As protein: CASSLNRGFYNEQFF. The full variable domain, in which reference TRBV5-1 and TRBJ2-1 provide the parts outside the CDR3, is KAGVTQTPRYLIKTRGQQVTLSCSPISGHRSVSWYQQTPGQGLQFLFEYFSETQRNKGNFPGRFSGRQFSNSRSEMNVSTLELGDSALYLCASSLNRGFYNEQFFGPGTRLTVL.

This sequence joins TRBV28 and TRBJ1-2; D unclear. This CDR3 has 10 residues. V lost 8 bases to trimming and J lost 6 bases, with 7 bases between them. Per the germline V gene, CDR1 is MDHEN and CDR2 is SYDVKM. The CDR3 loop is CASLEDGYTF. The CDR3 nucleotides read TGTGCCAGCCTTGAGGATGGCTACACCTTC.

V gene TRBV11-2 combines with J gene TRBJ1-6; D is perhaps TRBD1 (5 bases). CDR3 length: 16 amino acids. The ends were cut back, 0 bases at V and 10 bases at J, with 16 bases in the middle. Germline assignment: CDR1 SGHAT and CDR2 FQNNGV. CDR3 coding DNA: TGTGCCAGCAGCTTAGATAGGATGACAGTATCCTCACCCCTCCACTTT. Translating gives CASSLDRMTVSSPLHF.

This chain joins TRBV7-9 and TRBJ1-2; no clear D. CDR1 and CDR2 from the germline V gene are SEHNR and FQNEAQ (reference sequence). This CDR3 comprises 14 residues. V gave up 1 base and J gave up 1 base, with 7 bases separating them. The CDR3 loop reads CASSLGGFNYGYTF. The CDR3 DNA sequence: TGTGCCAGCAGCTTAGGAGGTTTTAACTATGGCTACACCTTC.

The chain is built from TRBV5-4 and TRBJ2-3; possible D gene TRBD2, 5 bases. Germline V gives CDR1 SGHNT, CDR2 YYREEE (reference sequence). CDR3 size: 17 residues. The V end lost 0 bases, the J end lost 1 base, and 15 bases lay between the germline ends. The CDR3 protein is CASSLGGGVGGTDTQYF. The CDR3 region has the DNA TGTGCCAGCAGCTTGGGCGGTGGTGTGGGAGGCACAGATACGCAGTATTTT.

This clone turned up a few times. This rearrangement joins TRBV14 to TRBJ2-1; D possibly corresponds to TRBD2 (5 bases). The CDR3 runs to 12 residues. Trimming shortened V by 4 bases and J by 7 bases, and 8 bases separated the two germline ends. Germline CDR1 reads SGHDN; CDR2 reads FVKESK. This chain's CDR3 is CASSPGVNEQFF. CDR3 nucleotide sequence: TGTGCCAGCAGCCCCGGGGTAAATGAGCAGTTCTTC.

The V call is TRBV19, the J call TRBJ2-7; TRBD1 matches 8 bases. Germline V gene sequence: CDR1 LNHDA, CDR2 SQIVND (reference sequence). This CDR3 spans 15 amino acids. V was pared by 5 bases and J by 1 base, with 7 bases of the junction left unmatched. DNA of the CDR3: TGTGCCAGTAGTCCAGGACAGGGCTTTTCCTACGAGCAGTACTTC. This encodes CASSPGQGFSYEQYF. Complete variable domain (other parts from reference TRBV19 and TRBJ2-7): DGGITQSPKYLFRKEGQNVTLSCEQNLNHDAMYWYRQDPGQGLRLIYYSQIVNDFQKGDIAEGYSVSREKKESFPLTVTSAQKNPTAFYLCASSPGQGFSYEQYFGPGTRLTVT.

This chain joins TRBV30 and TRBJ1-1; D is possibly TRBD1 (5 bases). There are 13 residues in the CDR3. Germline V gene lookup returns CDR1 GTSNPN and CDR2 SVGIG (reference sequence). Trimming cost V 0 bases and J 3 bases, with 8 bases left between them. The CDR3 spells CAWSVRGDTEAFF. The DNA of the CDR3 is TGTGCCTGGAGTGTAAGGGGTGACACTGAAGCTTTCTTT.

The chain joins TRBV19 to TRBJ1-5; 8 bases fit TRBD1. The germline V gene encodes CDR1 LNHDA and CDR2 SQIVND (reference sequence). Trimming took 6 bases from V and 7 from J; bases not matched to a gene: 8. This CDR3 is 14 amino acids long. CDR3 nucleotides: TGTGCCAGTAGCCTGGGACAGGCGTGGCAGCCCCAGCATTTT. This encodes CASSLGQAWQPQHF.

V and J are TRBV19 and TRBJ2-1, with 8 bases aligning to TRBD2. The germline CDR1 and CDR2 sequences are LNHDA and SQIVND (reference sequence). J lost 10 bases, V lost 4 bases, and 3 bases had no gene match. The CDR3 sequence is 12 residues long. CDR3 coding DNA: TGTGCCAGTAGTACGGGACTAGTAGAGCAGTTCTTC. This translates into CASSTGLVEQFF. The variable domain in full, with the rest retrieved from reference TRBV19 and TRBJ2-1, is DGGITQSPKYLFRKEGQNVTLSCEQNLNHDAMYWYRQDPGQGLRLIYYSQIVNDFQKGDIAEGYSVSREKKESFPLTVTSAQKNPTAFYLCASSTGLVEQFFGPGTRLTVL.

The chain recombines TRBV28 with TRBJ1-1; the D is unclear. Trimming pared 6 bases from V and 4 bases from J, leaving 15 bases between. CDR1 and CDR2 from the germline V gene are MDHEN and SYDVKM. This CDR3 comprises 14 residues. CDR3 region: CASSFLGLSTEAFF. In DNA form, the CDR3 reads TGTGCCAGCAGCTTCTTAGGACTGTCCACTGAAGCTTTCTTT.